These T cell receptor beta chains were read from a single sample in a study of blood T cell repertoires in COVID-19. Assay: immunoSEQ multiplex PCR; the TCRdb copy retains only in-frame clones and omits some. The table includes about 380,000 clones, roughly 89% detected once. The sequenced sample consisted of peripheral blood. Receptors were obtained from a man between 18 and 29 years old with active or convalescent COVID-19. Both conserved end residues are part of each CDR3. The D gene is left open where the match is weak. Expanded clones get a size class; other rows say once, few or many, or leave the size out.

DNA: TGTGCCAGCAGTCAGGACAGGAGCTTTGGGGGGGAGCTGTTTTTT; CDR3: CASSQDRSFGGELFF; J: TRBJ2-2; D: TRBD1; size: .; V: TRBV7-9
DNA: TGTGCCAGCGGCAGGGACTCCTCTAGGGAAAATTCACCCCTCCACTTT; CDR3: CASGRDSSRENSPLHF; J: TRBJ1-6; D: .; size: .; V: TRBV2
DNA: TGCGCCAGCAGCCAAGGCGTCAGGGCCAATCAGCCCCAGCATTTT; CDR3: CASSQGVRANQPQHF; J: TRBJ1-5; D: .; size: few; V: TRBV4-1
DNA: TGTGCCAGCATCGAGCAGGGAAACCTGGCAGGCTACACCTTC; CDR3: CASIEQGNLAGYTF; J: TRBJ1-2; D: .; size: .; V: TRBV6-6
DNA: TGTGCCAGCAGCTTACAGCCCGGGAGCACCTACAATGAGCAGTTCTTC; CDR3: CASSLQPGSTYNEQFF; J: TRBJ2-1; D: .; size: .; V: TRBV7-2
DNA: TGTGCCAGCAGTGAAAAGGGCTCGGGGATGATGAACACTGAAGCTTTCTTT; CDR3: CASSEKGSGMMNTEAFF; J: TRBJ1-1; D: .; size: .; V: TRBV2
DNA: TGTGCCAGCAGTCGTATAAGGGGACAGGGGTACAATGAGCAGTTCTTC; CDR3: CASSRIRGQGYNEQFF; J: TRBJ2-1; D: TRBD1; size: .; V: TRBV28
DNA: TGTGCCAGCAGTTGGGGCGGCATGAACACTGAAGCTTTCTTT; CDR3: CASSWGGMNTEAFF; J: TRBJ1-1; D: .; size: .; V: TRBV27
DNA: TGTGCCAGCAGCTTAAAGGGGACAAGAGGGGAAAAACTGTTTTTT; CDR3: CASSLKGTRGEKLFF; J: TRBJ1-4; D: .; size: few; V: TRBV7-9
DNA: TGTGCCAGCAGTTTCTTCTTAGCGAACACAGATACGCAGTATTTT; CDR3: CASSFFLANTDTQYF; J: TRBJ2-3; D: .; size: .; V: TRBV27
DNA: TGCGCCAGCAGCCTTAGTCAGGGGAACACCATATATTTT; CDR3: CASSLSQGNTIYF; J: TRBJ1-3; D: .; size: .; V: TRBV4-3